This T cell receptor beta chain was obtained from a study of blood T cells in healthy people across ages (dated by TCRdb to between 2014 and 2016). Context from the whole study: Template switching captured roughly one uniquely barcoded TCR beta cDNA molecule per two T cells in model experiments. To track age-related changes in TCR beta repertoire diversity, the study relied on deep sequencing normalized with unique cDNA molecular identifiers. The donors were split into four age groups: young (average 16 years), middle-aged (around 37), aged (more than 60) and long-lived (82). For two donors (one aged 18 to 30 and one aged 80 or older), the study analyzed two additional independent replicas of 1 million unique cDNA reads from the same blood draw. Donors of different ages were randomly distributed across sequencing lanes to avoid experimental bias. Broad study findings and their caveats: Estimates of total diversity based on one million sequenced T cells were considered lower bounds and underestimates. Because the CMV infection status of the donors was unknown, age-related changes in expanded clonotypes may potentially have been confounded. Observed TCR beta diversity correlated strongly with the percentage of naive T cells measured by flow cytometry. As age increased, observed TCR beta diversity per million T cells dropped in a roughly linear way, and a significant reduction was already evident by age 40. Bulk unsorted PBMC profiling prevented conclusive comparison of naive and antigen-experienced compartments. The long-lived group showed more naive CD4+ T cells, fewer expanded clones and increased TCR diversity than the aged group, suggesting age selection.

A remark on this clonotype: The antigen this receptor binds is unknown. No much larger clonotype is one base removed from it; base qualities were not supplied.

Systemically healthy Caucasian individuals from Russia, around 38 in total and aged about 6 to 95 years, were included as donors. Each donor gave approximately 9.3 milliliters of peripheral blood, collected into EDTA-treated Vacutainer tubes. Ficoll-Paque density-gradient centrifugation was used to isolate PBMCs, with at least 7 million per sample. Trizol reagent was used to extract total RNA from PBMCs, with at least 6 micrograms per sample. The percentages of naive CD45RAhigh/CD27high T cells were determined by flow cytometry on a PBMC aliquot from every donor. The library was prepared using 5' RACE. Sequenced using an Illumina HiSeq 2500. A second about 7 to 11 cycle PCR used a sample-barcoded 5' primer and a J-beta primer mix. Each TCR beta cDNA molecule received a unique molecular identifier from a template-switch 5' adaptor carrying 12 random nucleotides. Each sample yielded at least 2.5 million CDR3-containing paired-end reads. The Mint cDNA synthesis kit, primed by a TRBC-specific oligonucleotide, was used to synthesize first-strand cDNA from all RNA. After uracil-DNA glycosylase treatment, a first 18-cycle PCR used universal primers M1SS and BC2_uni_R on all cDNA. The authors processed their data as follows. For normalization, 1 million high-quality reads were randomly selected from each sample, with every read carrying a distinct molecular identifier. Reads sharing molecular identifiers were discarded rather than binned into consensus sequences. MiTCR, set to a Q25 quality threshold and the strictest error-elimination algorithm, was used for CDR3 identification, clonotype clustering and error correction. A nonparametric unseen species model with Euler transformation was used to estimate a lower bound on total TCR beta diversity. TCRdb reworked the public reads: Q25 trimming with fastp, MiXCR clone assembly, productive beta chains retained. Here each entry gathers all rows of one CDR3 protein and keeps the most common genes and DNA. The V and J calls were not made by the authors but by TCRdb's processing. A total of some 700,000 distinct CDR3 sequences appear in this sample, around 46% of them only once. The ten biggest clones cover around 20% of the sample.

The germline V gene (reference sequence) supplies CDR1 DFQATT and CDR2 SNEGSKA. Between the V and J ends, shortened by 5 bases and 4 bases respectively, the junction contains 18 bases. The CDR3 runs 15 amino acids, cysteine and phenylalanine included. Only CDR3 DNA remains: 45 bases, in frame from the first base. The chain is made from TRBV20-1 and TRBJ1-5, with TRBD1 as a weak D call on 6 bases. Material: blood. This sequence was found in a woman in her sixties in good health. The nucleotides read TGCAGTGCTTTGACCGGGACAAGGCGAAATCAGCCCCAGCATTTT. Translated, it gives CSALTGTRRNQPQHF.